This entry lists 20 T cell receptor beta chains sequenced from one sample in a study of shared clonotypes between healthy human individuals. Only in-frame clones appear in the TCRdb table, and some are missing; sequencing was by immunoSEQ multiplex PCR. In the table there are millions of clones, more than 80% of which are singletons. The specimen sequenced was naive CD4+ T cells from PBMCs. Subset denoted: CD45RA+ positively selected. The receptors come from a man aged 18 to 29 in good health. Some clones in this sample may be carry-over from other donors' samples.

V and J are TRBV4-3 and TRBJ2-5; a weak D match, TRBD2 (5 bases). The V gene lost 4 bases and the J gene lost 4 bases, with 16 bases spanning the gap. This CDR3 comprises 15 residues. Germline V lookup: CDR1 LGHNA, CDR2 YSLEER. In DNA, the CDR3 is TGCGCCAGCAGCCCGGGAAGCCGAGCCGTAGAGACCCAGTACTTC. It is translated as CASSPGSRAVETQYF.

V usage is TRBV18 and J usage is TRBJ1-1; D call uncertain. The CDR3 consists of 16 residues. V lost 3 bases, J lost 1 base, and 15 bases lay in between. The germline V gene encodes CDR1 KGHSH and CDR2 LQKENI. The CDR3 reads CASSPSQVRWNTEAFF. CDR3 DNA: TGTGCCAGCTCACCCTCTCAGGTCAGGTGGAACACTGAAGCTTTCTTT. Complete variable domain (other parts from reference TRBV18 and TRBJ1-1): NAGVMQNPRHLVRRRGQEARLRCSPMKGHSHVYWYRQLPEEGLKFMVYLQKENIIDESGMPKERFSAEFPKEGPSILRIQQVVRGDSAAYFCASSPSQVRWNTEAFFGQGTRLTVV.

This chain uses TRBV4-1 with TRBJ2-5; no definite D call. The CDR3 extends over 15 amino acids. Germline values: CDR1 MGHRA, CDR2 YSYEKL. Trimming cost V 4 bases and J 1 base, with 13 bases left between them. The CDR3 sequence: CASSLQRLSQETQYF. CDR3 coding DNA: TGCGCCAGCAGCCTCCAAAGGCTCTCCCAAGAGACCCAGTACTTC.

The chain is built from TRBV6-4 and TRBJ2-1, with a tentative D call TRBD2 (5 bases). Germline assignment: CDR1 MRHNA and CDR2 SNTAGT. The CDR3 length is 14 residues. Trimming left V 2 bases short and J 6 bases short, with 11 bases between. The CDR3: CASSDGLASNEQFF. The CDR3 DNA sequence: TGTGCCAGCAGTGACGGTCTAGCATCCAATGAGCAGTTCTTC.

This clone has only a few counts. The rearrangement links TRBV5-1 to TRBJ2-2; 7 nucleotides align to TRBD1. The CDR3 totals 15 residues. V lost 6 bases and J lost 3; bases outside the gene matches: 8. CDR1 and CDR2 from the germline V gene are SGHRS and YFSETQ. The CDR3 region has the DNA TGCGCCAGCACCTACCGGGACAGCGACACCGGGGAGCTGTTTTTT. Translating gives CASTYRDSDTGELFF.

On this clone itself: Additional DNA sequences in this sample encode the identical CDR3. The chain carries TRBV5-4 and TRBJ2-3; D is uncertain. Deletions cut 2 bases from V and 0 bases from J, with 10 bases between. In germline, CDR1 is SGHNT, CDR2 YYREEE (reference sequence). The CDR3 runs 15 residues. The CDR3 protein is CASSLGRVSTDTQYF. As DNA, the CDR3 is TGTGCCAGCAGCTTAGGTCGGGTCAGCACAGATACGCAGTATTTT.

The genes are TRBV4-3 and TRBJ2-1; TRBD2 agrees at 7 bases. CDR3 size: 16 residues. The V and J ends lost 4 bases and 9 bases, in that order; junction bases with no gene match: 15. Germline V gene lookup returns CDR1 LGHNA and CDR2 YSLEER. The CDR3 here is CASSPAGWGGATEQFF. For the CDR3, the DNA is TGCGCCAGCAGCCCTGCAGGCTGGGGGGGAGCGACTGAGCAGTTCTTC.

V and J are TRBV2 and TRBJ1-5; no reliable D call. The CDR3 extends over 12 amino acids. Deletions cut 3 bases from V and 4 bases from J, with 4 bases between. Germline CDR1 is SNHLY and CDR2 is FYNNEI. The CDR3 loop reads CASSEDNQPQHF. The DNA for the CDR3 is TGTGCCAGCAGTGAGGATAATCAGCCCCAGCATTTT.

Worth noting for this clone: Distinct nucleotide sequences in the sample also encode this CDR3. CDR3 protein: CASSPGSTDTQYF. The CDR3 nucleotides read TGTGCCAGCAGCCCCGGCAGCACAGATACGCAGTATTTT. This chain connects TRBV7-3 to TRBJ2-3; D ambiguous. V lost 5 bases to trimming and J lost 0 bases, with 6 bases between them. This CDR3 has 13 residues. Germline CDR1 reads SGHTA; CDR2 reads FQGTGA.

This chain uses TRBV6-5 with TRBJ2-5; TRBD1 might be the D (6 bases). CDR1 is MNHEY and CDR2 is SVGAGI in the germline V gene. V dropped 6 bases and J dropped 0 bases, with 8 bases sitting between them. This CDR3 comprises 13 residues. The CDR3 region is CASRTGHQETQYF. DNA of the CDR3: TGTGCCAGCAGGACAGGACACCAAGAGACCCAGTACTTC.

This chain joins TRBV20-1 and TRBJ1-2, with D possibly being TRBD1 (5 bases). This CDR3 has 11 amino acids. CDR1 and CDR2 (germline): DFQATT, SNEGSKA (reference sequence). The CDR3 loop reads CTTGGSYGYTF. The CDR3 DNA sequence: TGCACCACGGGGGGTAGCTATGGCTACACCTTC.

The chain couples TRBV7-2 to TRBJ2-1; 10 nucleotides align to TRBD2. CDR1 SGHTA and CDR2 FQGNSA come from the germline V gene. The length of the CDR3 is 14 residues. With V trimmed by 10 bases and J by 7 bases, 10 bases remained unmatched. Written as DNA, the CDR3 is TGTGCCACTGGGGCTAGCGGGGGAGGGAATGAGCAGTTCTTC. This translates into CATGASGGGNEQFF.

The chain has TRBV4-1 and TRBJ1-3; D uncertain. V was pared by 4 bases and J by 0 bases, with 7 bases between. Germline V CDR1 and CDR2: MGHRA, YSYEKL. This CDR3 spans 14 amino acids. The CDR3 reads CASSPIISGNTIYF. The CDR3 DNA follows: TGCGCCAGCAGCCCCATAATCTCTGGAAACACCATATATTTT.

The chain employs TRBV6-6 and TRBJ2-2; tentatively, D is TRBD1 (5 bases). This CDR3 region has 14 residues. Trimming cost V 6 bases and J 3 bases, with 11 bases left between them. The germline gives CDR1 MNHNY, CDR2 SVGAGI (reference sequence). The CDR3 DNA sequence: TGTGCCAGCAGCCCTCCAGGGCACACCGGGGAGCTGTTTTTT. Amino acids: CASSPPGHTGELFF.

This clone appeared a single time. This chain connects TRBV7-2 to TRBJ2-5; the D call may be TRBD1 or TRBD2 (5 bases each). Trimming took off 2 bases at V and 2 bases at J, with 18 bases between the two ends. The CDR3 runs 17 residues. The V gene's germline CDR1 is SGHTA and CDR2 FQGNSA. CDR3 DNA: TGTGCCAGCAGCTTACCCCGGGACGTTTTTTTTCAAGAGACCCAGTACTTC. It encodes CASSLPRDVFFQETQYF.

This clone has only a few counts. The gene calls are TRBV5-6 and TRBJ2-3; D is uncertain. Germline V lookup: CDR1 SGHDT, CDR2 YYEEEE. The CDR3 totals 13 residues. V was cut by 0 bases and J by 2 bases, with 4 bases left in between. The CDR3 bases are TGTGCCAGCAGCTTGGCTAACACAGATACGCAGTATTTT. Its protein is CASSLANTDTQYF.

This CDR3 reads CASDELAGTQETQYF. The CDR3 DNA reads TGTGCCAGCGACGAATTAGCGGGCACACAAGAGACCCAGTACTTC. This chain links TRBV9 with TRBJ2-5; 7 nucleotides match TRBD2. CDR1 and CDR2 (germline): SGDLS, YYNGEE. The CDR3 is 15 residues long. The V and J ends lost 7 bases and 2 bases, in that order; junction bases with no gene match: 11. The whole variable domain, remainder taken from reference TRBV9 and TRBJ2-5, is DSGVTQTPKHLITATGQRVTLRCSPRSGDLSVYWYQQSLDQGLQFLIQYYNGEERAKGNILERFSAQQFPDLHSELNLSSLELGDSALYFCASDELAGTQETQYFGPGTRLLVL.

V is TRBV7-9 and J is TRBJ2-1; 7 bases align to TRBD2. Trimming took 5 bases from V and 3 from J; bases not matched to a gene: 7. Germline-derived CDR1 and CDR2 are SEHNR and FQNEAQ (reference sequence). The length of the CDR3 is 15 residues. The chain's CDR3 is CASSHLADFYNEQFF. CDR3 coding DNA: TGTGCCAGCAGCCATCTAGCGGATTTCTACAATGAGCAGTTCTTC.

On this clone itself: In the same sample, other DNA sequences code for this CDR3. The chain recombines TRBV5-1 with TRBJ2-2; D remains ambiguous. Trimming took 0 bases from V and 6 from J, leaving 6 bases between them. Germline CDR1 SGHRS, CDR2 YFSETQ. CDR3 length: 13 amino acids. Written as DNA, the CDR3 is TGCGCCAGCAGCTTGGGCGTGTCCGGGGAGCTGTTTTTT. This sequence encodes CASSLGVSGELFF.

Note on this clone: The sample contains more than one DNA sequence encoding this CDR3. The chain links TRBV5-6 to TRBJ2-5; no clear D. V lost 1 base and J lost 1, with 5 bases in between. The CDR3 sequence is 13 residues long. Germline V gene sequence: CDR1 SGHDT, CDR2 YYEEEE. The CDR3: CASSLRSQETQYF. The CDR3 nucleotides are TGTGCCAGCAGCTTGAGGTCCCAAGAGACCCAGTACTTC.